Reported below is one T cell receptor beta chain. This clonotype appeared a few times. Its antigen is currently not known. Qualities for individual bases were not recorded, and no much larger clone is one base off. Patients chosen for sequencing had shown expansion of CD8+CD57+ cells by flow cytometry. Severe acquired aplastic anemia was diagnosed in all patients according to International Study of Aplastic Anemia and Agranulocytosis and Camitta criteria. No therapy had been received by the patients at the time of blood sampling. The study deep-sequenced TCR repertoires of sorted CD4+ and CD8+ blood T cells from severe aplastic anemia patients and healthy subjects. Patients were enrolled under clinicaltrials.gov protocols 00001620, 01623167, 00001397, 00071045, 00081523 and 00961064 in the USA. Ficoll-Paque density gradient centrifugation was used to isolate peripheral blood mononuclear cells. CD4+ and CD8+ T cells were sorted by FACS or magnetic beads before DNA extraction.

This entry comes from a study of CD8+CD57+ T cells in acquired aplastic anemia listed by TCRdb under 2018. For the wider study: Extracted DNA from sorted CD4+ and CD8+ cells averaged approximately 3 ug, ranging from about 0.19 to 30 ug. CD8+CD57+ expansion was defined as a frequency above the mean frequency observed in healthy subjects. The investigation overall reported the following: Roughly 30 CD8+ CDR3 sequences were found to be shared between patients and controls, but these sequences appeared to be highly expressed in patients and within the immunodominant clones of the patients. CD8+ Simpson's diversity did not differ significantly between patients and healthy controls (P=0.060).

TCR beta VDJ combination and CDR3 sequence profiling used genomic DNA as the template. An Illumina HiSeq 2000 was the platform used for TCR repertoire sequencing. The paper's data handling went like this. TRBV/TRBJ rearrangement plots, CDR3 size and DJ length profiles, and Simpson's diversity index were used to evaluate the repertoires. The immunodominant clone was defined as the most abundant DNA sequence in deep sequencing data. CDR3 amino acid sequences were screened for sharing across subjects and were compared with published repertoires and the VDJdb database. TCRdb itself trimmed the public reads at Q25 with fastp, ran MiXCR and retained productive beta chains. One record per CDR3 amino acid sequence lists the most common genes and DNA. Here the V and J calls rest on TCRdb's processing, not on the authors' analysis. This sample comprises about 200,000 distinct CDR3 sequences, around three fifths of them detected only once. The ten biggest clones cover roughly 64% of the sample.

Counted from cysteine to phenylalanine, this CDR3 has 13 amino acids. Only CDR3 DNA remains: 39 bases, in frame from the first base. The junction shows trimming of 5 bases on V and 5 bases on J, and the gene matches do not reach 4 bases of it. The germline V gene (reference sequence) gives CDR1 as LNHNV and CDR2 as YYDKDF. The sample consisted of sorted CD4+, CD8+, or CD8+CD57+ T cells (not recorded which) from PBMCs. This chain is built from TRBV15 and TRBJ2-5, with TRBD1 identical over 8 junction bases. This receptor was taken from a human donor with aplastic anemia. The DNA is as follows: TGTGCCACCAGCGGGGACAGGACGGAGACCCAGTACTTC. This yields the protein CATSGDRTETQYF.